The rows below give T cell receptor beta chains drawn from one sample of a study of chemoradiotherapy in HPV16-positive cancers. The assay was immunoSEQ multiplex PCR, and TCRdb's table has in-frame clones only and misses some. The data show roughly 21,000 clones, with 86% seen just once and 3.5% to 6% held by the top ten. The starting material was blood, obtained from a patient who underwent chemoradiotherapy. These receptors originate from a human donor with HPV-associated anogenital cancer. The CDR3 runs from the conserved cysteine through the conserved F or W. The order of the fields is clone size, J gene, D gene, V gene, CDR3 protein, CDR3 DNA. The D gene is left open where the match is weak. The listing skips clone size in some rows; elsewhere it reads once, few, many or a size class.

size: NA; J: TRBJ2-1; D: NA; V: TRBV30; CDR3: CAWSSGADSEQFF; DNA: TGTGCCTGGAGCTCGGGAGCCGACAGTGAGCAGTTCTTC
size: NA; J: TRBJ2-7; D: TRBD1; V: TRBV6-5; CDR3: CASRSTGTYEQYF; DNA: TGTGCCAGCAGATCGACAGGGACCTACGAGCAGTACTTC
size: NA; J: TRBJ1-1; D: NA; V: TRBV6-6; CDR3: CASSLPGEVEAFF; DNA: TGTGCCAGCAGCCTCCCCGGCGAGGTTGAAGCTTTCTTT
size: NA; J: TRBJ1-6; D: NA; V: TRBV4-3; CDR3: CASSQVTVINSPLHF; DNA: TGCGCCAGCAGCCAAGTGACAGTGATTAATTCACCCCTCCACTTT
size: NA; J: TRBJ2-2; D: TRBD2; V: TRBV10-1; CDR3: CASSTGRLGTGELFF; DNA: TGCGCCAGCAGCACCGGGAGGTTAGGCACCGGGGAGCTGTTTTTT
size: NA; J: TRBJ2-5; D: TRBD2; V: TRBV20-1; CDR3: CSTTAGETQYF; DNA: TGCAGTACGACAGCGGGGGAGACCCAGTACTTC
size: NA; J: TRBJ2-7; D: NA; V: TRBV5-4; CDR3: CASSRPGLYEQYF; DNA: TGTGCCAGCAGTCGGCCGGGACTCTACGAGCAGTACTTC
size: NA; J: TRBJ2-2; D: TRBD1; V: TRBV5-8; CDR3: CASSLVDGQDTGELFF; DNA: TGTGCCAGCAGCTTGGTTGATGGACAGGACACCGGGGAGCTGTTTTTT
size: NA; J: TRBJ2-3; D: NA; V: TRBV7-6; CDR3: CASSLVGPDTQYF; DNA: TGTGCCAGCAGCTTAGTGGGGCCAGATACGCAGTATTTT
size: NA; J: TRBJ1-2; D: TRBD1; V: TRBV6-5; CDR3: CASNPGTGYGYTF; DNA: TGTGCCAGCAACCCCGGGACAGGATATGGCTACACCTTC
size: NA; J: TRBJ1-3; D: NA; V: TRBV19; CDR3: CASSPRTDSSGNTIYF; DNA: TGTGCCAGTAGTCCCCGGACAGATTCGTCTGGAAACACCATATATTTT
size: NA; J: TRBJ2-7; D: NA; V: TRBV10-3; CDR3: CAISSTGTGYEQYF; DNA: TGTGCCATCAGTTCTACAGGAACAGGCTACGAGCAGTACTTC
size: NA; J: TRBJ1-4; D: NA; V: TRBV7-3; CDR3: CASSLDQRGEKLFF; DNA: TGTGCCAGCAGCTTAGATCAAAGAGGTGAAAAACTGTTTTTT
size: once; J: TRBJ1-2; D: NA; V: TRBV7-9; CDR3: CASSLDWTAGYTF; DNA: TGTGCCAGCAGCTTAGATTGGACCGCTGGCTACACCTTC
size: NA; J: TRBJ2-7; D: NA; V: TRBV28; CDR3: CASGRAYEQYF; DNA: TGTGCCAGCGGCCGGGCCTACGAGCAGTACTTC
size: NA; J: TRBJ2-3; D: TRBD2; V: TRBV27; CDR3: CASSLSSGTLTDTQYF; DNA: TGTGCCAGCAGTTTGAGTAGCGGGACGCTCACAGATACGCAGTATTTT
size: NA; J: TRBJ2-3; D: NA; V: TRBV6-1; CDR3: CASSDYRSSTDTQYF; DNA: TGTGCCAGCAGTGACTACAGATCTAGCACAGATACGCAGTATTTT
size: NA; J: TRBJ1-6; D: NA; V: TRBV9; CDR3: CASSPPGSNSPLHF; DNA: TGTGCCAGCAGCCCCCCAGGGAGTAATTCACCCCTCCACTTT
size: NA; J: TRBJ2-5; D: NA; V: TRBV9; CDR3: CASSVGEIQETQYF; DNA: TGTGCCAGCAGCGTAGGGGAGATACAGGAGACCCAGTACTTC
size: NA; J: TRBJ2-7; D: TRBD2; V: TRBV6-6; CDR3: CASSRGGQPVSYEQYF; DNA: TGTGCCAGCAGTCGGGGGGGGCAGCCCGTCTCCTACGAGCAGTACTTC
size: NA; J: TRBJ2-7; D: NA; V: TRBV7-9; CDR3: CASSLGGASFEQYF; DNA: TGTGCCAGCAGCTTAGGAGGGGCCTCTTTCGAGCAGTACTTC
size: medium-sized; J: TRBJ1-4; D: TRBD1; V: TRBV4-3; CDR3: CASSQGRQGTNEKLFF; DNA: TGCGCCAGCAGCCAGGGACGACAGGGCACTAATGAAAAACTGTTTTTT
size: NA; J: TRBJ1-2; D: NA; V: TRBV9; CDR3: CASSVGDGSRGYTF; DNA: TGTGCCAGCAGCGTAGGGGACGGGTCGAGAGGCTACACCTTC
size: NA; J: TRBJ2-7; D: TRBD1; V: TRBV18; CDR3: CASSAPGTAYEQYF; DNA: TGTGCCAGCTCAGCTCCCGGGACAGCCTACGAGCAGTACTTC
size: NA; J: TRBJ2-6; D: NA; V: TRBV5-4; CDR3: CASSFGGDTGANVLTF; DNA: TGTGCCAGCAGCTTTGGCGGGGATACTGGGGCCAACGTCCTGACTTTC
size: NA; J: TRBJ2-1; D: NA; V: TRBV2; CDR3: CASNGPINSGFF; DNA: TGTGCCAGCAATGGACCAATCAACTCAGGGTTCTTC
size: NA; J: TRBJ2-1; D: TRBD1; V: TRBV19; CDR3: CASRTGANLYNEQFF; DNA: TGTGCCAGCCGGACAGGGGCCAACCTCTACAATGAGCAGTTCTTC
size: NA; J: TRBJ1-5; D: TRBD1; V: TRBV7-2; CDR3: CASSMDRTNQPQHF; DNA: TGTGCCAGCAGCATGGACAGGACCAATCAGCCCCAGCATTTT
size: NA; J: TRBJ1-1; D: TRBD1; V: TRBV7-2; CDR3: CASSFPRQGHTEAFF; DNA: TGTGCCAGCAGCTTTCCGAGACAGGGGCACACTGAAGCTTTCTTT
size: NA; J: TRBJ2-6; D: TRBD1; V: TRBV19; CDR3: CASSKGDRAGANVLTF; DNA: TGTGCCAGTAGTAAGGGGGACAGGGCTGGGGCCAACGTCCTGACTTTC
size: NA; J: TRBJ1-6; D: TRBD1; V: TRBV5-5; CDR3: CASSLLGDSPNSPLHF; DNA: TGTGCCAGCAGCTTGCTTGGGGACAGCCCTAATTCACCCCTCCACTTT
size: once; J: TRBJ1-1; D: NA; V: TRBV30; CDR3: CAWSYEGPTEAFF; DNA: TGTGCCTGGAGTTATGAGGGACCCACTGAAGCTTTCTTT
size: NA; J: TRBJ1-1; D: NA; V: TRBV6-1; CDR3: CASSEAGENTEAFF; DNA: TGTGCCAGCAGTGAAGCAGGGGAGAACACTGAAGCTTTCTTT
size: NA; J: TRBJ2-2; D: TRBD2; V: TRBV27; CDR3: CASTEGRASGELFF; DNA: TGTGCCAGCACCGAAGGGAGGGCGTCCGGGGAGCTGTTTTTT
size: NA; J: TRBJ2-7; D: NA; V: TRBV7-9; CDR3: CASSLESGVFPYEQYF; DNA: TGTGCCAGCAGCTTAGAGTCGGGGGTTTTCCCCTACGAGCAGTACTTC
size: NA; J: TRBJ2-7; D: TRBD2; V: TRBV7-9; CDR3: CASSFGTSGGIEQYF; DNA: TGTGCCAGCAGCTTCGGGACTAGCGGGGGGATCGAGCAGTACTTC
size: NA; J: TRBJ2-7; D: NA; V: TRBV25-1; CDR3: CASGGGGARSYEQYF; DNA: TGTGCCAGCGGGGGTGGAGGGGCGCGATCCTACGAGCAGTACTTC
size: NA; J: TRBJ2-2; D: NA; V: TRBV7-3; CDR3: CASSLNDPSNTGELFF; DNA: TGTGCCAGCAGCTTAAACGATCCTTCGAACACCGGGGAGCTGTTTTTT
size: NA; J: TRBJ1-3; D: NA; V: TRBV11-3; CDR3: CASSLDGGPLNTIYF; DNA: TGTGCCAGCAGCTTAGATGGAGGGCCGCTTAACACCATATATTTT
size: NA; J: TRBJ1-4; D: TRBD1; V: TRBV6-5; CDR3: CASRVDRTTNEKLFF; DNA: TGTGCCAGCAGAGTGGACAGGACAACTAATGAAAAACTGTTTTTT
size: NA; J: TRBJ2-1; D: TRBD2; V: TRBV6-8; CDR3: CASSPGTSSINEQFF; DNA: TGTGCCAGCAGTCCCGGGACTAGCAGTATCAATGAGCAGTTCTTC
size: NA; J: TRBJ2-1; D: NA; V: TRBV7-6; CDR3: CASTLQGYGDEQFF; DNA: TGTGCCAGCACCCTACAGGGATACGGGGATGAGCAGTTCTTC
size: few; J: TRBJ2-7; D: NA; V: TRBV5-1; CDR3: CASSSFRNGPDEQYF; DNA: TGCGCCAGCAGTTCCTTCCGGAACGGACCTGACGAGCAGTACTTC
size: NA; J: TRBJ1-5; D: NA; V: TRBV27; CDR3: CASSLRENNQPQHF; DNA: TGTGCCAGCAGTTTGAGGGAGAACAATCAGCCCCAGCATTTT
size: few; J: TRBJ1-1; D: NA; V: TRBV6-5; CDR3: CASKNRADTEAFF; DNA: TGTGCCAGCAAGAACAGGGCCGACACTGAAGCTTTCTTT